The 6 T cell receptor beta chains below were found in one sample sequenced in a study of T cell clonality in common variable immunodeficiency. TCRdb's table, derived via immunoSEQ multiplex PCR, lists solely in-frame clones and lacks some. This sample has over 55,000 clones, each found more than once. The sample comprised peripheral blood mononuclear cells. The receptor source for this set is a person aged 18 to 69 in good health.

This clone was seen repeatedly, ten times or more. Here the CDR3 reads CSARARDRNTGELFF. CDR3 DNA, as far as it was read: TGCAGTGCTAGAGCCCGGGACAGGAACACCGGGGAG. This chain connects TRBV20-1 to TRBJ2-2; 7 bases align to TRBD1. The read is 3 residues too short to cover the CDR3 end, so that end is filled in from the germline J gene. The V segment lost 1 base and the J segment 1 base; nucleotides outside the gene matches: 3. This CDR3 spans 15 amino acids. Germline V gene data show CDR1 as DFQATT and CDR2 as SNEGSKA (reference sequence).

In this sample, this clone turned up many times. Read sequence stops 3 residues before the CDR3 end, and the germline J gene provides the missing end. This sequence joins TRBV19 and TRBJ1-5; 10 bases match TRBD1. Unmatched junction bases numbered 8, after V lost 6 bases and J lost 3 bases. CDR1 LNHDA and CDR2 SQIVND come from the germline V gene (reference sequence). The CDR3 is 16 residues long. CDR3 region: CASSPGTGAPNQPQHF. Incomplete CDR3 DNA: TGTGCCAGTAGCCCCGGGACAGGGGCACCCAATCAGCCC.

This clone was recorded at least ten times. This CDR3 is CASSLTGLAGLDTQYF. The CDR3 bases that were read are TGTGCCAGCAGCCTCACTGGACTAGCGGGATTAGATACG. The gene calls are TRBV13 and TRBJ2-3; 12 bases match TRBD2. The read comes to an end 3 residues before the CDR3 does, leaving the germline J gene to fill in the end. The CDR3 sequence is 16 residues long. The J segment lost 5 bases and the V segment lost 5 bases, leaving 8 bases of the junction unmatched. Germline V gives CDR1 PRHDT, CDR2 FYEKMQ (reference sequence).

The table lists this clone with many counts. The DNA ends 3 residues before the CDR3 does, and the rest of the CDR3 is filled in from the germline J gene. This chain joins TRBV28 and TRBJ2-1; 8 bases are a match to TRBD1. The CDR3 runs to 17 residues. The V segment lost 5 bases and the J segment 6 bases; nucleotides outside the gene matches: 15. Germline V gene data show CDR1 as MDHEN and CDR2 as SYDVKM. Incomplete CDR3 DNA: TGTGCCAGCAGTATAACAGACAGGGGCAATTCCCCCAATGAG. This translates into CASSITDRGNSPNE. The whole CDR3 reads CASSITDRGNSPNEQFF.

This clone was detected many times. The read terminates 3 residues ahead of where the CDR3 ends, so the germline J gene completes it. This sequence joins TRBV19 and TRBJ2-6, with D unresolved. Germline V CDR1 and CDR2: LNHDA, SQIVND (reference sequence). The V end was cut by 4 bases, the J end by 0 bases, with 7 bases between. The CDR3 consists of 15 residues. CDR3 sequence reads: CASSTHSSGANVLTF. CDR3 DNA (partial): TGTGCCAGTAGTACACACAGCTCTGGGGCCAACGTC.

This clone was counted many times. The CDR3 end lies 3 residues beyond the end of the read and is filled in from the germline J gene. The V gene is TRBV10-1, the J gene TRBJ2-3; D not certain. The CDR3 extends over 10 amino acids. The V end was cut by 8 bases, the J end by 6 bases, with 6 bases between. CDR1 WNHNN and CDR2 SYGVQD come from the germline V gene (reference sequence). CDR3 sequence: CASLSDTQYF. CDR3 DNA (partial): TGCGCCAGCCTATCCGATACG.